Shown below are 20 T cell receptor beta chains from a single sample sequenced in a study of OX40 agonist ivuxolimab in advanced cancers. The method was immunoSEQ multiplex PCR; TCRdb's version includes in-frame clones alone and lacks a portion of them. This table holds about 40,000 clones, about 80% found once. This sample comprised CD4+ or CD8+ T cells sorted from blood, obtained in a trial of the OX40 agonist ivuxolimab. These receptors all come from an adult with an advanced solid tumor such as melanoma, head and neck, liver or kidney cancer.

The CDR3 DNA sequence: TGTGCCAGCAGCCGAGCTCTTGCCCCTGCCCTCAATGAGCAGTTCTTC. Residues: CASSRALAPALNEQFF. The gene calls are TRBV7-2 and TRBJ2-1; D unclear. Trimming removed 5 bases at V and 6 bases at J, with 20 bases between. The CDR3 totals 16 residues. Germline CDR1 SGHTA, CDR2 FQGNSA.

The chain is built from TRBV5-8 and TRBJ1-1; unclear D gene. Trimming took 6 bases from V and 0 from J, leaving 18 bases between them. This CDR3 is 16 amino acids long. Germline values: CDR1 SGHTS, CDR2 YDEGEE. The CDR3 loop is CASNPWRQLMNTEAFF. Here the CDR3 DNA reads TGTGCCAGCAACCCTTGGCGGCAGCTCATGAACACTGAAGCTTTCTTT.

This CDR3 is CASSLISGNGYTF. The DNA of the CDR3 is TGTGCCAGCAGCTTAATCTCTGGGAATGGCTACACCTTC. The genes are TRBV7-9 and TRBJ1-2; D unresolved. V was cut by 2 bases and J by 6 bases, with 10 bases left in between. CDR3 length: 13 amino acids. Looked up from germline, CDR1 is SEHNR and CDR2 is FQNEAQ (reference sequence).

The rearrangement joins TRBV5-1 to TRBJ1-2; D is undetermined. Germline V gene lookup returns CDR1 SGHRS and CDR2 YFSETQ. Trimming removed 3 bases from V and 7 bases from J, with 19 bases in between. This CDR3 spans 15 amino acids. CDR3 amino acids: CASSSSTEIGFGYTF. For the CDR3, the DNA is TGCGCCAGCAGCTCGTCGACCGAGATAGGGTTTGGCTACACCTTC.

The chain joins TRBV7-6 to TRBJ1-1; no firm D call. Trimming stripped 5 bases from V and 5 bases from J, with 9 bases between. The CDR3 is 12 residues long. CDR1 and CDR2 from the germline V gene are SGHVS and FNYEAQ. CDR3 sequence reads: CASSVLKTEAFF. The CDR3 coding sequence is TGTGCCAGCAGCGTGCTTAAGACTGAAGCTTTCTTT.

The V gene is TRBV30, the J gene TRBJ1-3; D is perhaps TRBD1 (5 bases). Germline V CDR1 and CDR2: GTSNPN, SVGIG (reference sequence). The V and J ends lost 6 bases and 0 bases respectively, with 12 bases between them. The CDR3 totals 14 residues. The CDR3 DNA sequence: TGTGCCTGCGGGGAGGGGAACTCTGGAAACACCATATATTTT. As protein: CACGEGNSGNTIYF.

This clone turned up a few times. The gene calls are TRBV27 and TRBJ1-6; maybe TRBD1 (5 bases). Trimming shortened V by 3 bases and J by 8 bases, and 14 bases separated the two germline ends. Germline CDR1 MNHEY, CDR2 SMNVEV (reference sequence). The CDR3 has 15 amino acids. In nucleotides, the CDR3 is TGTGCCAGCAGTTTTGGCAGGGCCACCTATTCACCCCTCCACTTT. The encoded protein is CASSFGRATYSPLHF.

The V and J genes are TRBV6-1 and TRBJ1-1, with D uncertain. Germline CDR1 and CDR2: MNHNS and SASEGT. Trimming removed 6 bases at V and 1 base at J, with 12 bases between. The length of the CDR3 is 14 residues. The CDR3 DNA sequence: TGTGCCAGCAGGGCAGGAGCGGGGAACACTGAAGCTTTCTTT. It yields the protein CASRAGAGNTEAFF.

The chain carries TRBV7-2 and TRBJ2-1, with unresolved D. The CDR3 length is 15 residues. Trimming shortened V by 1 base and J by 2 bases, and 9 bases separated the two germline ends. The germline V gene encodes CDR1 SGHTA and CDR2 FQGNSA. Here the CDR3 reads CASSLDPGPYNEQFF. CDR3 in DNA: TGTGCCAGCAGCTTAGACCCCGGCCCCTACAATGAGCAGTTCTTC.

CDR3 protein: CASEGAYEQYF. The DNA for the CDR3 is TGTGCCAGTGAAGGAGCCTACGAGCAGTACTTC. The chain joins TRBV25-1 to TRBJ2-7; D uncertain. V lost 9 bases to trimming and J lost 2 bases, with 8 bases between them. The CDR3 has 11 residues. CDR1 and CDR2 (germline): MGHDK, SYGVNS.

V and J are TRBV5-1 and TRBJ2-2, with no clear D. This CDR3 is 12 amino acids long. V shed 2 bases and J shed 7 bases, with 6 bases lying between them. Germline values: CDR1 SGHRS, CDR2 YFSETQ. This CDR3 reads CASSFFGGELFF. The CDR3 coding sequence is TGCGCCAGCAGCTTCTTCGGCGGGGAGCTGTTTTTT.

There are a few counts of this clone. The chain links TRBV6-5 to TRBJ2-3; D call uncertain. The V end was cut by 2 bases, the J end by 2 bases, with 8 bases between. This CDR3 spans 14 amino acids. The germline V gene encodes CDR1 MNHEY and CDR2 SVGAGI. The CDR3 DNA sequence: TGTGCCAGCAGTTACGGATTTACCACAGATACGCAGTATTTT. It specifies CASSYGFTTDTQYF.

The count of this clone is one. The chain carries TRBV30 and TRBJ1-3; D might be TRBD1 (6 bases). The CDR3 has 15 residues. V was shortened by 3 bases and J by 0 bases, with 12 bases between the two germline ends. Per the germline V gene, CDR1 is GTSNPN and CDR2 is SVGIG (reference sequence). The CDR3 nucleotides are TGTGCCTGGAGCCGACAGGCGGCCTCTGGAAACACCATATATTTT. This translates into CAWSRQAASGNTIYF. Based on the CDR3 plus reference TRBV30 and TRBJ1-3, the full variable domain is SQTIHQWPATLVQPVGSPLSLECTVEGTSNPNLYWYRQAAGRGLQLLFYSVGIGQISSEVPQNLSASRPQDRQFILSSKKLLLSDSGFYLCAWSRQAASGNTIYFGEGSWLTVV.

This chain's CDR3 is CASSFFGATYGYTF. In DNA, the CDR3 is TGTGCCAGCAGCTTTTTTGGGGCAACCTATGGCTACACCTTC. V and J are TRBV7-9 and TRBJ1-2; tentative D call: TRBD1 (5 bases). The CDR3 spans 14 residues. The ends were cut back, 3 bases at V and 4 bases at J, with 12 bases in the middle. Per germline, CDR1 SEHNR and CDR2 FQNEAQ (reference sequence).

This clone has just one count. Other nucleotide sequences in the sample specify the same CDR3. J is TRBJ1-1 and V is TRBV5-1; D is perhaps TRBD1 (5 bases). The CDR3 contains 14 residues. With 0 bases removed from V and 1 base from J, the gap between germline ends came to 7 bases. Germline values: CDR1 SGHRS, CDR2 YFSETQ. CDR3 region: CASSLDRPNTEAFF. The DNA for the CDR3 is TGCGCCAGCAGCTTGGACAGGCCGAACACTGAAGCTTTCTTT.

This chain connects TRBV15 to TRBJ2-5; D ambiguous. The end of the DNA is better explained by TRBJ2-7, so the J call may be wrong. This CDR3 contains 15 residues. Germline assignment: CDR1 LNHNV and CDR2 YYDKDF (reference sequence). The CDR3 nucleotides are TGTGCCACCAGCAGATCCCCTGGCCAGACCTACGAGCAGTACTTC. Translation gives CATSRSPGQTYEQYF.

The chain joins TRBV19 to TRBJ2-1, with a tentative D call TRBD2 (6 bases). Germline V gene data show CDR1 as LNHDA and CDR2 as SQIVND (reference sequence). V was clipped by 5 bases and J by 9 bases, with 26 bases between them. This CDR3 region has 17 residues. CDR3 protein: CASSPELAMKTPGEQFF. In DNA form, the CDR3 reads TGTGCCAGTAGTCCCGAACTAGCAATGAAGACGCCAGGTGAGCAGTTCTTC.

The rearrangement uses TRBV2 and TRBJ2-1; TRBD2 matches at 14 bases. V was pared by 4 bases and J by 8 bases, with 7 bases of the junction left unmatched. This CDR3 region has 16 residues. Germline loops: CDR1 SNHLY, CDR2 FYNNEI. CDR3 in amino acids: CASSGTSGRPLDEQFF. The CDR3 bases are TGTGCCAGCAGTGGGACTAGCGGGAGGCCTCTGGATGAGCAGTTCTTC.

This clone turned up a few times. The V call is TRBV19, the J call TRBJ2-2, with D perhaps given as TRBD1 or TRBD2 (5 bases each). The CDR3 is 15 residues long. Per germline, CDR1 LNHDA and CDR2 SQIVND (reference sequence). With 7 bases removed from V and 3 bases from J, the gap between germline ends came to 15 bases. The chain's CDR3 is CASIGQGVDTGELFF. CDR3 nucleotides: TGTGCCAGTATTGGTCAGGGAGTCGACACCGGGGAGCTGTTTTTT.

This chain links TRBV15 with TRBJ2-2; D is uncertain. Trimming shortened V by 1 base and J by 8 bases, and 17 bases separated the two germline ends. The CDR3 contains 16 residues. The germline gives CDR1 LNHNV, CDR2 YYDKDF (reference sequence). The CDR3 is CATSRVPRLMPGELFF. The CDR3 nucleotides read TGTGCCACCAGCAGAGTTCCGAGACTGATGCCGGGGGAGCTGTTTTTT.